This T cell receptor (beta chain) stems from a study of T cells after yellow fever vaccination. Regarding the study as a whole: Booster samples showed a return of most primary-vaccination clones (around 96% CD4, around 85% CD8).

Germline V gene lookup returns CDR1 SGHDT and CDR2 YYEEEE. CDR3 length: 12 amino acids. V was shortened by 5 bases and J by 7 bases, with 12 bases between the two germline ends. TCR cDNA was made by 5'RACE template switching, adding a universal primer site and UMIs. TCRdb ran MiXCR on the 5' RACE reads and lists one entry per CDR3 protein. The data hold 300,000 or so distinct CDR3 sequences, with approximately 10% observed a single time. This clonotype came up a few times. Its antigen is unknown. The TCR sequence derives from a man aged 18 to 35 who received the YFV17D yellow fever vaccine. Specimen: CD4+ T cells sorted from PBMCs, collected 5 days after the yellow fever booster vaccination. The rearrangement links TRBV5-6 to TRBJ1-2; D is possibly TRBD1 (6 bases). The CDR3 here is CASRQGSIGYTF. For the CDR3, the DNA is TGTGCCAGCAGGCAGGGGAGCATTGGCTACACCTTC.